This T cell receptor beta chain was recovered during a study of identical twins. Each CDR3 protein is one row after TCRdb ran MiXCR on the 5' RACE reads. The sample lists some 270,000 distinct CDR3 sequences; about 8.3% were seen once. This clonotype was observed a few times. The germline CDR1 and CDR2 sequences are ENHRY and SYGVKD. This CDR3 is 13 amino acids long. Trimming pared 5 bases from V and 6 bases from J, leaving 13 bases between. The same data also contributed to another study, on yellow fever vaccine responses in identical twins.

The sequencing input was CD8+ T cells sorted from blood. The TCR comes from a woman between 18 and 29 years old in good health. The V gene is TRBV10-3, the J gene TRBJ1-1; tentatively, D is TRBD1 (5 bases). CDR3 protein: CAISQGSVAEAFF. CDR3 DNA: TGTGCCATCAGTCAGGGTTCGGTCGCTGAAGCTTTCTTT.